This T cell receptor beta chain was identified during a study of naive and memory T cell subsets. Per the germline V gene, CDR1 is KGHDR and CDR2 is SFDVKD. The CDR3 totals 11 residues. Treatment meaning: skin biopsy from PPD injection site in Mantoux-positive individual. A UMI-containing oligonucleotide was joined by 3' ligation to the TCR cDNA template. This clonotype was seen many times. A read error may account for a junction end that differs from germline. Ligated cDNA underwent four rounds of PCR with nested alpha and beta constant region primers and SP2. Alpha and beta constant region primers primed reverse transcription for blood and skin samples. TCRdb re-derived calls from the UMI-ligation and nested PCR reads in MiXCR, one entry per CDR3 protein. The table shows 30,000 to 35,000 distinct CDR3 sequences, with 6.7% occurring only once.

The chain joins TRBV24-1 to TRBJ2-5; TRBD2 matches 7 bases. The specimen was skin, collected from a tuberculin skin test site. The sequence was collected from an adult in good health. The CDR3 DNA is TGTGCCACCAGGGCCGCGGGAGACACTCACTTC. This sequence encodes CATRAAGDTHF.